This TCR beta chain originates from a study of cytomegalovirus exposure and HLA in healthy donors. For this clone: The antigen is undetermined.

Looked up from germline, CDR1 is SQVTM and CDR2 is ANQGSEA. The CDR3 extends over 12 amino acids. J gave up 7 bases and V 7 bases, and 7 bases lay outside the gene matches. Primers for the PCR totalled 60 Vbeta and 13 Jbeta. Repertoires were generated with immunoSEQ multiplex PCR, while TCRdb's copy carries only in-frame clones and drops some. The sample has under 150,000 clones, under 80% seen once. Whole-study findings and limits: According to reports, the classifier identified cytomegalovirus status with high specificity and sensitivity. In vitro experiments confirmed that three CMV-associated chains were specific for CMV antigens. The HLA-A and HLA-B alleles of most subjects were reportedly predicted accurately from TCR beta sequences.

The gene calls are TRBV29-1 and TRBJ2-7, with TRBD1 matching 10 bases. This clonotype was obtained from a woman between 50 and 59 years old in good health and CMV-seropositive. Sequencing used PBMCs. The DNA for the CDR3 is TGCAGCGCCCGACAGGGGGCGGGGGAGCAGTACTTC. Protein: CSARQGAGEQYF.